A single T cell receptor (beta chain) is shown here with its context. Its antigen is not known. This sample is part of a study of blood T cells in healthy people across ages. The ends were cut back, 3 bases at V and 10 bases at J, with 13 bases in the middle. This CDR3 contains 14 residues. Germline V gene data show CDR1 as KGHSH and CDR2 as LQKENI. Combining a sample-barcoded 5' primer with a J-beta primer mix, a second PCR ran for roughly 7 to 12 cycles. TCRdb re-derived calls from the 5' RACE reads in MiXCR, one entry per CDR3 protein. The table has around 700,000 distinct CDR3 sequences, around 25% seen once. Whole-study results and caveats: A strong correlation was seen between TCR beta diversity and naive T cell percentage. Naive and antigen-experienced cells were not separated, limiting conclusive comparison.

These data were also filed under a second study, of T cells of mothers and their children. From that second work: A few healthy Caucasian mothers, along with their six children, were the donors. The yield was over 9.5 million TCR beta CDR3 reads from each mother and about 3.2 million from each child.

The V and J genes are TRBV18 and TRBJ1-6; D unclear. Sequenced sample: blood. The clonotype comes from a boy under 18 in good health. In DNA, the CDR3 is TGTGCCAGCTCACCGGAAGGGATCGGGTCACCCCTCCACTTT. Translation gives CASSPEGIGSPLHF.